The TCR beta chain described here comes from a study of T cell responses to AZD1222 COVID-19 vaccine. General study points: Females made up more of the donors, who were largely white British, and clonal diversity may have come out too low.

To note about this clone: Its antigen is as yet unknown.

V dropped 5 bases and J dropped 1 base, with 15 bases sitting between them. The CDR3 contains 15 residues. The germline CDR1 and CDR2 sequences are MDHEN and SYDVKM. Libraries were prepared by immunoSEQ multiplex PCR; TCRdb keeps only in-frame clonotypes and omits some of them. The sample contains about 76,000 clones, 70% to 90% of which appear only once. The sample was peripheral blood, taken on day 0 of AZD1222 vaccination. This clonotype originated in an adult in good health. V usage is TRBV28 and J usage is TRBJ2-7; possible D gene TRBD1, 6 bases. The chain's CDR3 is CASSQLAGASYEQYV. The CDR3 DNA follows: TGTGCCAGCAGTCAGCTTGCAGGGGCGTCCTACGAGCAGTACGTC.